Below are 28 T cell receptor beta chains sequenced from a single sample in a study of cytomegalovirus exposure and HLA in healthy donors. Clones were sequenced by immunoSEQ multiplex PCR, and TCRdb holds only the in-frame ones, with some missing. Among fewer than 250,000 clones listed, around nine tenths were seen once. The sample taken for sequencing was PBMCs. Source of these receptors: a man between 18 and 29 years old in good health and CMV-seronegative.

The chain employs TRBV2 and TRBJ2-7, with D possibly being TRBD2 (6 bases). The V and J ends lost 5 bases and 0 bases respectively, with 11 bases between them. Per germline, CDR1 SNHLY and CDR2 FYNNEI. The length of the CDR3 is 14 residues. The CDR3 DNA reads as TGTGCCAGCAGTTTCTCGGGGGTCTCCTACGAGCAGTACTTC. This translates into CASSFSGVSYEQYF. The full variable domain, rest sourced from reference TRBV2 and TRBJ2-7, is EPEVTQTPSHQVTQMGQEVILRCVPISNHLYFYWYRQILGQKVEFLVSFYNNEISEKSEIFDDQFSVERPDGSNFTLKIRSTKLEDSAMYFCASSFSGVSYEQYFGPGTRLTVT.

This sequence joins TRBV28 and TRBJ2-1; tentative D call: TRBD2 (5 bases). The CDR3 covers 14 residues. V gave up 2 bases and J gave up 4 bases, with 9 bases separating them. Germline loops: CDR1 MDHEN, CDR2 SYDVKM. The CDR3 DNA sequence: TGTGCCAGCAGTTTACTGAGGGAATACAATGAGCAGTTCTTC. As protein: CASSLLREYNEQFF.

The chain links TRBV29-1 to TRBJ2-2, with D tentatively TRBD2 (5 bases). CDR3 length: 14 amino acids. The germline CDR1 and CDR2 sequences are SQVTM and ANQGSEA. The ends were cut back, 4 bases at V and 8 bases at J, with 17 bases in the middle. The CDR3 region is CSVGLARSRGELFF. The CDR3 bases are TGCAGCGTTGGTCTAGCAAGGAGTCGGGGGGAGCTGTTTTTT.

The gene calls are TRBV30 and TRBJ2-2; 7 bases fit TRBD2. The V and J ends lost 3 bases and 6 bases, in that order; junction bases with no gene match: 7. The CDR3 is 14 amino acids. Germline-derived CDR1 and CDR2 are GTSNPN and SVGIG (reference sequence). CDR3 bases: TGTGCCTGGAGAAAAGCGGGGAATTCCGGGGAGCTGTTTTTT. Encoded protein: CAWRKAGNSGELFF.

The chain employs TRBV28 and TRBJ2-7, with 10 positions matching TRBD1. Germline CDR1 is MDHEN and CDR2 is SYDVKM. V lost 8 bases to trimming and J lost 4 bases; unmatched junction nucleotides: 8. The CDR3 spans 14 residues. CDR3 DNA: TGTGCCAGCCTAACTCCGGGACAGGGGTACGAGCAGTACTTC. It specifies CASLTPGQGYEQYF.

This clone is a singleton in its sample. The CDR3 region is CASSQDSLGQLNTEAFF. Written as DNA, the CDR3 is TGCGCCAGCAGCCAAGACTCCCTGGGGCAGCTTAACACTGAAGCTTTCTTT. The rearrangement links TRBV4-1 to TRBJ1-1; D possibly corresponds to TRBD1 (5 bases). The germline V gene has CDR1 MGHRA and CDR2 YSYEKL. The ends were cut back, 0 bases at V and 2 bases at J, with 16 bases in the middle. The CDR3 runs to 17 residues.

V usage is TRBV7-2 and J usage is TRBJ1-2; 9 bases line up with TRBD1. V was pared by 6 bases and J by 5 bases, with 7 bases of the junction left unmatched. The CDR3 runs to 14 residues. Germline CDR1 is SGHTA and CDR2 is FQGNSA. CDR3 DNA: TGTGCCAGCAGTCCTTTGACAGGGGGGTATGGCTACACCTTC. This codes for CASSPLTGGYGYTF. Complete variable domain (other parts from reference TRBV7-2 and TRBJ1-2): GAGVSQSPSNKVTEKGKDVELRCDPISGHTALYWYRQSLGQGLEFLIYFQGNSAPDKSGLPSDRFSAERTGGSVSTLTIQRTQQEDSAVYLCASSPLTGGYGYTFGSGTRLTVV.

On this clone itself: Other nucleotide sequences in the sample specify the same CDR3. V usage is TRBV28 and J usage is TRBJ1-2; D gene uncertain. The CDR3 sequence is 12 residues long. The V end was cut by 3 bases, the J end by 3 bases, with 5 bases between. CDR1 is MDHEN and CDR2 is SYDVKM in the germline V gene. The CDR3 loop is CASSLRDYGYTF. Written as DNA, the CDR3 is TGTGCCAGCAGTTTGAGGGACTATGGCTACACCTTC.

The V call is TRBV5-1, the J call TRBJ1-5; D remains ambiguous. V lost 5 bases to trimming and J lost 0 bases, with 12 bases between them. CDR3 length: 15 residues. CDR1 is SGHRS, CDR2 YFSETQ, per germline. The CDR3 region has the DNA TGCGCCAGCAGTAAAGACGGAGATAGCAATCAGCCCCAGCATTTT. This encodes CASSKDGDSNQPQHF.

This chain uses TRBV5-1 with TRBJ2-1, with D possibly matching TRBD2 (6 bases). V shed 0 bases and J shed 7 bases, with 14 bases lying between them. The CDR3 extends over 15 amino acids. Germline CDR1 is SGHRS and CDR2 is YFSETQ. CDR3 residues: CASSLGPGEGNEQFF. In nucleotides, the CDR3 is TGCGCCAGCAGCTTGGGACCGGGAGAAGGAAATGAGCAGTTCTTC.

There are a few counts of this clone. Other nucleotide sequences in the sample specify the same CDR3. This chain links TRBV7-2 with TRBJ2-7, with unresolved D. This CDR3 region has 12 residues. Trimming shortened V by 5 bases and J by 4 bases, and 9 bases separated the two germline ends. The germline V gene has CDR1 SGHTA and CDR2 FQGNSA. The CDR3 spells CASSLSLYEQYF. The CDR3, as DNA: TGTGCCAGCAGCCTTAGCCTGTACGAGCAGTACTTC.

The V gene is TRBV6-6, the J gene TRBJ2-4; D possibly corresponds to TRBD1 (5 bases). This CDR3 is 13 amino acids long. The V gene lost 5 bases and the J gene lost 1 base, with 6 bases spanning the gap. CDR1 is MNHNY, CDR2 SVGAGI, per germline (reference sequence). The CDR3 DNA sequence: TGTGCCAGCAGTCCAGGGGCCAAAAACATTCAGTACTTC. Protein sequence: CASSPGAKNIQYF.

The J gene is TRBJ2-7, the V gene TRBV29-1, with a weak D call TRBD2 (6 bases). Germline values: CDR1 SQVTM, CDR2 ANQGSEA. V lost 4 bases, J lost 5 bases, and 12 bases lay in between. This CDR3 comprises 12 residues. The CDR3: CSVAQGEDEQYF. As DNA, the CDR3 is TGCAGCGTTGCCCAAGGGGAGGACGAGCAGTACTTC.

This clone was recorded once. The chain recombines TRBV6-7 with TRBJ2-1, with 16 bases matching TRBD2. TRBV6-7 is an ORF, and what it does is uncertain. The CDR3 extends over 19 amino acids. Losses at the gene ends were 3 bases for V and 3 bases for J; bases not matched to a gene: 8. This CDR3 reads CASSYEGLAGGRVYNEQFF. CDR3 DNA: TGTGCCAGCAGTTATGAGGGACTAGCGGGAGGGAGGGTCTACAATGAGCAGTTCTTC.

The chain uses TRBV2 and TRBJ1-5; TRBD1 agrees at 8 bases. With V trimmed by 8 bases and J by 3 bases, 3 bases remained unmatched. Germline lookup yields CDR1 SNHLY and CDR2 FYNNEI. This CDR3 region has 13 residues. CDR3 amino acids: CASRTGNNQPQHF. The CDR3 coding sequence is TGTGCCAGCCGGACAGGGAACAATCAGCCCCAGCATTTT.

The V and J genes are TRBV5-4 and TRBJ1-2; D is unresolved. The V gene lost 4 bases and the J gene lost 4 bases, with 14 bases spanning the gap. The CDR3 covers 14 residues. The germline CDR1 and CDR2 sequences are SGHNT and YYREEE (reference sequence). CDR3 DNA: TGTGCCAGCAGCCCTTCGGAGGGTCCCTATGGCTACACCTTC. The encoded protein is CASSPSEGPYGYTF.

The V and J genes are TRBV5-5 and TRBJ2-2, with D perhaps TRBD1 (6 bases). This CDR3 is 15 amino acids long. V lost 7 bases to trimming and J lost 5 bases, with 18 bases between them. CDR1 is SGHKS and CDR2 is YYEKEE in the germline V gene (reference sequence). The DNA of the CDR3 is TGTGCCAGCGACAAAGATACAGGGCAAACCGGGGAGCTGTTTTTT. Its protein is CASDKDTGQTGELFF.

The V call is TRBV6-5, the J call TRBJ2-2; no clear D gene. This CDR3 spans 12 amino acids. V lost 4 bases, J lost 5 bases, and 5 bases lay in between. Germline V gene sequence: CDR1 MNHEY, CDR2 SVGAGI. The CDR3 region has the DNA TGTGCCAGCAGTTCTTATACCGGGGAGCTGTTTTTT. This codes for CASSSYTGELFF.

The genes are TRBV19 and TRBJ1-5; perhaps TRBD1 as D (5 bases). V was cut by 7 bases and J by 4 bases, with 14 bases left in between. The germline gives CDR1 LNHDA, CDR2 SQIVND (reference sequence). This CDR3 comprises 14 residues. The CDR3 protein is CASNTLGLNQPQHF. CDR3 nucleotides: TGTGCCAGTAACACTTTGGGGCTTAATCAGCCCCAGCATTTT.

V is TRBV5-4 and J is TRBJ1-4; D gene unclear. The length of the CDR3 is 13 residues. V lost 4 bases, J lost 5 bases, and 9 bases lay in between. CDR1 SGHNT and CDR2 YYREEE come from the germline V gene (reference sequence). The CDR3 loop reads CASSPNTNEKLFF. In nucleotides, the CDR3 is TGTGCCAGCAGCCCCAACACCAATGAAAAACTGTTTTTT.

This clone is a singleton in its sample. This chain joins TRBV5-6 and TRBJ2-7, with a weak D call TRBD1 (5 bases). V gave up 4 bases and J gave up 2 bases, with 13 bases separating them. From germline, CDR1 is SGHDT and CDR2 YYEEEE. The CDR3 has 14 amino acids. CDR3 loop: CASSGQVGPYEQYF. The CDR3 nucleotides read TGTGCCAGCAGCGGTCAGGTGGGGCCCTACGAGCAGTACTTC.

V and J are TRBV12-5 and TRBJ2-1; TRBD1 agrees at 8 bases. The V gene end was trimmed by 11 bases and the J gene end by 7 bases; junction bases not matched to a gene: 13. The CDR3 extends over 14 amino acids. CDR1 is LGHNT, CDR2 FRNRAP, per germline. The CDR3 nucleotides read TGTGCTGGTTCCCCGGGACAGGCTAGGAATGAGCAGTTCTTC. It is translated as CAGSPGQARNEQFF.

This clone was found a few times. The J gene is TRBJ2-7, the V gene TRBV2; possible D gene TRBD2, 6 bases. This CDR3 region has 14 residues. Germline assignment: CDR1 SNHLY and CDR2 FYNNEI. Trimming left V 3 bases short and J 2 bases short, with 11 bases between. CDR3: CASSDHGGTYEQYF. CDR3 DNA sequence: TGTGCCAGCAGTGATCATGGCGGGACCTACGAGCAGTACTTC.

J is TRBJ2-1 and V is TRBV6-5; 7 bases are a match to TRBD1. Per the germline V gene, CDR1 is MNHEY and CDR2 is SVGAGI. The CDR3 spans 14 residues. V lost 7 bases, J lost 3 bases, and 6 bases stayed unmatched. Here the CDR3 reads CASKDRDSYNEQFF. In nucleotides, the CDR3 is TGTGCCAGCAAAGACCGGGACAGCTACAATGAGCAGTTCTTC.

The chain employs TRBV7-2 and TRBJ2-7; TRBD2 matches 11 bases. This CDR3 is built from 17 residues. The V gene end was trimmed by 4 bases and the J gene end by 6 bases; junction bases not matched to a gene: 14. CDR1 is SGHTA and CDR2 is FQGNSA in the germline V gene. For the CDR3, the DNA is TGTGCCAGCAGCTCCACCTACCTTACTAGCGGGGGAGGCGAGCAGTACTTC. It specifies CASSSTYLTSGGGEQYF.

The rearrangement links TRBV7-2 to TRBJ1-5; D unresolved. Trimming took 2 bases from V and 1 from J, leaving 12 bases between them. CDR3 length: 16 residues. Per germline, CDR1 SGHTA and CDR2 FQGNSA. The CDR3 DNA reads TGTGCCAGCAGCTTACAGACTAGCCTCAGCAATCAGCCCCAGCATTTT. Translation: CASSLQTSLSNQPQHF. Filled out from reference TRBV7-2 and TRBJ1-5, the complete variable domain reads GAGVSQSPSNKVTEKGKDVELRCDPISGHTALYWYRQSLGQGLEFLIYFQGNSAPDKSGLPSDRFSAERTGGSVSTLTIQRTQQEDSAVYLCASSLQTSLSNQPQHFGDGTRLSIL.

CDR3 DNA sequence: TGTGCCAGCAGCCCCAGCCGCCAGGGTCTGCACGAGCAGTACTTC. This encodes CASSPSRQGLHEQYF. The chain joins TRBV7-6 to TRBJ2-7, with D perhaps TRBD1 (5 bases). Trimming took 5 bases from V and 5 from J, leaving 19 bases between them. The length of the CDR3 is 15 residues. In germline, CDR1 is SGHVS, CDR2 FNYEAQ. Variable domain in full (rest from reference TRBV7-6 and TRBJ2-7): GAGVSQSPRYKVTKRGQDVALRCDPISGHVSLYWYRQALGQGPEFLTYFNYEAQQDKSGLPNDRFSAERPEGSISTLTIQRTEQRDSAMYRCASSPSRQGLHEQYFGPGTRLTVT.

The chain uses TRBV13 and TRBJ1-1; 8 nucleotides match TRBD1. The J segment lost 1 base and the V segment lost 0 bases, leaving 1 base of the junction unmatched. Germline V lookup: CDR1 PRHDT, CDR2 FYEKMQ (reference sequence). This CDR3 has 15 residues. CDR3 amino acids: CASSLGGQGNTEAFF. In nucleotides, the CDR3 is TGTGCCAGCAGCTTAGGCGGACAGGGGAACACTGAAGCTTTCTTT.